This T cell receptor beta chain was identified in a study of T cell responses to AZD1222 COVID-19 vaccine. Measured with immunoSEQ multiplex PCR; TCRdb has only the in-frame clones, and not every one. Here the sample spans about 120,000 clones, approximately 90% being singletons. Source: peripheral blood, taken 28 days after the second AZD1222 dose. The clonotype comes from an adult who received the AZD1222 COVID-19 vaccine.

CDR3 DNA sequence: TGCAGCGTTGGAGAGGGCTCTAATTCACCCCTCCACTTT. It yields the protein CSVGEGSNSPLHF. The chain is built from TRBV29-1 and TRBJ1-6; D gene ambiguous. The V end was cut by 4 bases, the J end by 6 bases, with 10 bases between. CDR3 length: 13 residues. CDR1 and CDR2 from the germline V gene are SQVTM and ANQGSEA.